The T cell receptor beta chain under discussion was sequenced for a study of blood T cell repertoires in COVID-19. Source study methods: Nucleated cell counts were estimated from reference gene primer amplification. Assay: immunoSEQ multiplex PCR; the TCRdb copy retains only in-frame clones and omits some. V, J and clone size were drawn from that table, and D and trimming were deduced from the DNA. The repertoire consists of about 210,000 clones, with under 90% occurring once and the leading ten covering just under 9%. In germline, CDR1 is SGHTA, CDR2 FQGNSA. Trimming pared 2 bases from V and 4 bases from J, leaving 14 bases between. There are 16 residues in the CDR3. Cohorts were based on clinical histories the participants reported.

Input material: PBMCs or T cells enriched from blood (not recorded which). This chain uses TRBV7-2 with TRBJ2-2; possibly TRBD1 for D (6 bases). This sequence was found in a woman between 45 and 65 years old with acute COVID-19. The CDR3 region has the DNA TGTGCCAGCAGCTTAATGACAGGTCTTTCCACCGGGGAGCTGTTTTTT. Translating it yields CASSLMTGLSTGELFF. The variable domain in full, completed from reference TRBV7-2 and TRBJ2-2, reads GAGVSQSPSNKVTEKGKDVELRCDPISGHTALYWYRQSLGQGLEFLIYFQGNSAPDKSGLPSDRFSAERTGGSVSTLTIQRTQQEDSAVYLCASSLMTGLSTGELFFGEGSRLTVL.